These 5 T cell receptor beta chains originate from one sample sequenced in a study of long-term antiretroviral therapy in people with HIV. Sequencing used immunoSEQ v3.0 at survey level. Profiled with immunoSEQ multiplex PCR; TCRdb holds only in-frame clones, not every one. This table has over 10,000 clones, almost 80% appearing once. This material consisted of unsorted PBMCs, taken 0.8 years before starting antiretroviral therapy. The receptors originated from a woman between 40 and 55 years old with HIV.

The chain couples TRBV7-8 to TRBJ1-5, with D hard to call. Trimming shortened V by 5 bases and J by 4 bases, and 9 bases separated the two germline ends. This CDR3 contains 13 residues. The germline CDR1 and CDR2 sequences are SGHVS and FQNEAQ. CDR3 nucleotides: TGTGCCAGCAGCCCGTGGGTTAATCAGCCCCAGCATTTT. Translation gives CASSPWVNQPQHF.

This chain connects TRBV5-1 to TRBJ2-5; 7 bases map to TRBD2. Per the germline V gene, CDR1 is SGHRS and CDR2 is YFSETQ. Trimming removed 4 bases from V and 1 base from J; junction bases left unmatched: 10. CDR3 length: 16 residues. Written as DNA, the CDR3 is TGCGCCAGCAGCCCCTTCCAACTAGCGCCCCAAGAGACCCAGTACTTC. Residues: CASSPFQLAPQETQYF.

The chain is built from TRBV6-1 and TRBJ2-3; 11 bases map to TRBD1. CDR1 is MNHNS and CDR2 is SASEGT in the germline V gene. The CDR3 has 14 residues. V gave up 6 bases and J gave up 6 bases; unmatched junction bases: 5. CDR3 region: CASRGQGAFDTQYF. The CDR3 bases are TGTGCCAGCAGAGGACAGGGGGCGTTCGATACGCAGTATTTT.

The chain recombines TRBV5-6 with TRBJ2-7; D gene unclear. Germline V gives CDR1 SGHDT, CDR2 YYEEEE. V was trimmed by 1 base and J by 1 base, leaving 6 bases between them. The CDR3 has 13 amino acids. The CDR3 nucleotides read TGTGCCAGCAGCTTGTACAGATCCTACGAGCAGTACTTC. Protein sequence: CASSLYRSYEQYF.

The chain is built from TRBV2 and TRBJ2-1, with D perhaps matching TRBD2 (5 bases). This CDR3 is 13 amino acids long. CDR1 and CDR2 from the germline V gene are SNHLY and FYNNEI. Trimming took 10 bases from V and 0 from J, leaving 10 bases between them. CDR3 nucleotides: TGTGCCATCCGAGGGAGCTCCTACAATGAGCAGTTCTTC. Protein: CAIRGSSYNEQFF.